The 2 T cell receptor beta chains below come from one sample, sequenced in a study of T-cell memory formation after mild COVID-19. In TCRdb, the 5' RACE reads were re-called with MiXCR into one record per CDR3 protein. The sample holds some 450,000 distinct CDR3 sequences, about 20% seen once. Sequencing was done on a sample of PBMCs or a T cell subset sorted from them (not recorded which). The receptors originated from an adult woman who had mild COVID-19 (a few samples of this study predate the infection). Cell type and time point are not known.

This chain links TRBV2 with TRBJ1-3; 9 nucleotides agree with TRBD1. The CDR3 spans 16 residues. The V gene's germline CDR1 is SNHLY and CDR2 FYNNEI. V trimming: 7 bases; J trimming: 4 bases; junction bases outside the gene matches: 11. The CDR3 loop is CASTLQGQGPGNTIYF. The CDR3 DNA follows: TGTGCCAGCACTCTACAGGGACAGGGCCCCGGAAACACCATATATTTT.

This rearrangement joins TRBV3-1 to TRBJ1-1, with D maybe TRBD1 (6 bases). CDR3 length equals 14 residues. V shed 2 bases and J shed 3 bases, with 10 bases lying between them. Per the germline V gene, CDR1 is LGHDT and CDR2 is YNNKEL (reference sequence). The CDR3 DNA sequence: TGTGCCAGCAGCCAATTACAGGGTGACACTGAAGCTTTCTTT. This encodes CASSQLQGDTEAFF.